The T cell receptor (beta chain) described here comes from a study of beta chain features in type 1 diabetes (dated by TCRdb to between 2017 and 2018). Regarding the research as a whole: Mean age, gender distribution, total cell number and subset yield did not differ between patients and healthy donors. A total of 90 million to 140 million sorted cells were examined across all samples, and RNA yield correlated strongly with the number of cells per subset. Regulatory and stem cell-like memory subsets were isolated from only 8 patients and 8 healthy donors, whereas naive and central memory subsets came from all 28 donors. The study compared TCRB repertoires of sorted circulating CD4+ T cell subsets between recently diagnosed type 1 diabetes patients and matched healthy donors.

The investigation overall reported the following: HLA sub-analyses involved small numbers of individuals, so any influence of HLA type on TCRB rearrangement remained unresolved. Fewer insertions and more nucleotide deletions at VDJ recombination sites were observed in patients with type 1 diabetes, implying thymic rearrangement abnormalities. Type 1 diabetes patients showed a moderate but significant shortening of TCRB CDR3 length in all four CD4+ subsets. Naive, central memory and regulatory TCRB repertoires appeared to be more similar among patients than among healthy donors. PCR might favor shorter templates, but patient and control samples were amplified and corrected together, so any skew would affect both groups equally. Because cDNA rather than genomic DNA was sequenced, highly expressing activated cells could have been over-represented, although no difference in activation and CD3 levels was found between groups.

The CDR3 contains 14 residues, cysteine and phenylalanine counted. Just CDR3 DNA is preserved here, 42 bases in frame from base 1. CDR1 is given as SGHRS and CDR2 as YFSETQ, both from the germline V gene. The junction carries 12 bases between V and J, which are trimmed by 2 bases and 5 bases respectively. A single peripheral blood draw of approximately 120 mL on average was collected from each donor into heparinised tubes. A BD FACSAria II was used to sort naive, central memory, regulatory and stem cell-like memory CD4+ T cells with a panel that included CD45RO, CCR7, CD25, CD127, CD95 and CD27. A purity above 98% was achieved for all sorted populations. PBMCs were isolated right away by Lymphoprep density gradient centrifugation and were stained directly, without culture. So that batch effects would be minimized, each experiment stained and sorted samples in pairs, pairing one healthy donor with one patient.

The entire isolated RNA was reverse transcribed using the High Capacity cDNA Reverse Transcription Kit, and thus expressed TCRB transcripts were sequenced. Deep immunoSEQ sequencing was performed on naive, central memory and regulatory T cell samples, with an average of roughly 3.5 million total reads per sample. After sorted cells were lysed in RLT buffer, RNA was extracted with DNase-treated RNeasy Micro or Mini kits, with the choice depending on cell number. To prevent cross-contamination, each cell subset was processed individually, whereas patient and healthy donor samples were processed jointly. Using the immunoSEQ multiplex PCR, TCRB sequences were amplified from cDNA into 87-bp fragments spanning the CDR3 region. The amplicons were sequenced using the Illumina HiSeq platform. Processing in the source paper ran as follows. PCR bias was computationally corrected using synthetic template baselines, reads within Hamming distance 2 were collapsed, and singletons that could not be merged were discarded. Reads were aligned against IMGT so that V, D and J genes, CDR3 length and insertions or deletions at six rearrangement sites could be assigned. Within each subset, clonotype counts were normalized to sorted cell number, and only after that were true diversity and Gini coefficients computed with the tcR R package. Repertoire sharing was quantified using the overlap coefficient calculated on TCRB nucleotide sequences. As a proxy for the pre-selection repertoire, out-of-frame TCRB sequences from naive cells were analyzed. This is the immuneACCESS table as TCRdb keeps it, with only in-frame sequences that have V and J called. A part of the clones is gone; compared with another copy, unresolved V genes explain less than half, and the rest is unexplained. The V and J calls and clone size were taken over from that table, and D and trimming were inferred from the DNA. Within this sample are around 250,000 clones, with 68% of them counted one time only. 0.053% of the sample belongs to the ten largest clones.

This clone came up a few times. Its antigen is not yet known. Per-base qualities were not stored, and no clone one base away is much larger. The TCR sequence derives from a man between 25 and 39 years old in good health. The sequencing input was naive CD4+ T cells from blood. Reading the label with the study, this specimen's cell subset or site is: true naive CD4+ T cells. Recombination linked TRBV5-1 to TRBJ2-3; the D gene assignment is ambiguous. The DNA sequence is TGCGCCAGCAGCTTTGGGGATATTGGAGATACGCAGTATTTT. Its coded protein is CASSFGDIGDTQYF. The full variable domain, completed from the reference TRBV5-1 and TRBJ2-3 proteins outside the CDR3, reads KAGVTQTPRYLIKTRGQQVTLSCSPISGHRSVSWYQQTPGQGLQFLFEYFSETQRNKGNFPGRFSGRQFSNSRSEMNVSTLELGDSALYLCASSFGDIGDTQYFGPGTRLTVL.